Below, one T cell receptor (beta chain) is given with its context. The antigen is unknown. This sample is drawn from a study of shared clonotypes between healthy human individuals. Findings and caveats of the study: Among the subsets, naive ones generally showed larger estimated richness than memory ones.

Splitting the CD4+ cells yielded a CD45RA+ naive subset and a CD45RA-negative memory subset. The table came from immunoSEQ multiplex PCR; TCRdb's copy has only in-frame clones and leaves some out. Among some 2.1 million clones, 95% were seen once, and the ten largest hold 0.13%. The origin of this receptor is a man aged 18 to 29 in good health. Sequencing used naive CD4+ T cells sorted from blood. Specified subset: CD45RA+ positively selected.

The CDR3 DNA follows: TGTGCCAGCCCCCGGGGCGGGGAAGAGACCCAGTACTTC. Encoded protein: CASPRGGEETQYF. This sequence joins TRBV7-8 and TRBJ2-5, with D maybe TRBD2 (6 bases). CDR1 SGHVS and CDR2 FQNEAQ come from the germline V gene. The CDR3 has 13 residues. V dropped 8 bases and J dropped 3 bases, with 13 bases sitting between them.